Following are 16 T cell receptor beta chains from one sample sequenced in a study of cytomegalovirus exposure and HLA in healthy donors. The PCR had 60 Vbeta and 13 Jbeta primers. The data were produced by immunoSEQ multiplex PCR, yet TCRdb's version contains in-frame clones alone and is incomplete. Of 97,000 or so clones listed, approximately 71% were seen once; the top ten hold 9.6%. The specimen sequenced was PBMCs. The source is a male donor in good health and CMV-seropositive.

The V and J genes are TRBV28 and TRBJ2-5, with D possibly matching TRBD1 (6 bases). CDR3 length: 15 residues. The germline V and J ends were trimmed by 6 bases and 5 bases, with 19 bases remaining between them. Germline CDR1 reads MDHEN; CDR2 reads SYDVKM. The CDR3 region has the DNA TGTGCCAGCAGCTCACAACAGGGTGGGGTGGAGACCCAGTACTTC. It translates to CASSSQQGGVETQYF.

The chain combines TRBV9 with TRBJ2-2; weak D call: TRBD2 (7 bases). Looked up from germline, CDR1 is SGDLS and CDR2 is YYNGEE. The CDR3 is 16 residues long. With 6 bases removed from V and 2 bases from J, the gap between germline ends came to 17 bases. The CDR3 DNA reads TGTGCCAGCACCCTATGGGGGGGCCCCAACACCGGGGAGCTGTTTTTT. Its protein product is CASTLWGGPNTGELFF.

The genes are TRBV4-1 and TRBJ1-1; no definite D call. In germline, CDR1 is MGHRA, CDR2 YSYEKL. The CDR3 has 14 amino acids. V lost 0 bases and J 1 base, leaving 6 bases between the germline ends. The CDR3: CASSQDSGNTEAFF. The CDR3, as DNA: TGCGCCAGCAGCCAAGATTCAGGGAACACTGAAGCTTTCTTT.

Only a few counts were recorded for this clone. The chain carries TRBV7-9 and TRBJ2-7; D may be TRBD2 (5 bases). The CDR3 consists of 15 residues. Germline lookup yields CDR1 SEHNR and CDR2 FQNEAQ (reference sequence). V lost 10 bases, J lost 0 bases, and 19 bases lay in between. The CDR3 bases are TGTGCCACCCAGAAGGGAGTCGGGATCTCCTACGAGCAGTACTTC. Residues: CATQKGVGISYEQYF.

The chain has TRBV5-6 and TRBJ1-6; 9 bases map to TRBD1. J gave up 7 bases and V 2 bases, and 7 bases lay outside the gene matches. The CDR3 is 16 residues long. Germline CDR1 is SGHDT and CDR2 is YYEEEE. CDR3 DNA: TGTGCCAGCAGCTTCGGGACAGGGTGGGAGAATTCACCCCTCCACTTT. This translates into CASSFGTGWENSPLHF.

This chain joins TRBV6-6 and TRBJ2-5, with 7 bases matching TRBD2. The CDR3 length is 13 residues. With 8 bases clipped from V and 5 bases from J, the junction kept 8 bases outside the gene matches. The germline CDR1 and CDR2 sequences are MNHNY and SVGAGI (reference sequence). The CDR3 sequence is CASRIGGGETQYF. The CDR3 nucleotides are TGTGCCAGCCGCATCGGGGGAGGGGAGACCCAGTACTTC.

This clone was counted only a few times. Mismatch with germline at one junction end may stem from a read error. In nucleotides, the CDR3 is TGTTCCAGCAGTTACGCCCAGACAGGGGCTGGAACAGATACGCAGTATTTT. This sequence encodes CSSSYAQTGAGTDTQYF. The chain couples TRBV7-9 to TRBJ2-3; 8 bases align to TRBD1. The CDR3 is 17 residues long. Germline CDR1 SEHNR, CDR2 FQNEAQ (reference sequence). Full variable domain (missing parts from reference TRBV7-9 and TRBJ2-3): DTGVSQNPRHKITKRGQNVTFRCDPISEHNRLYWYRQTLGQGPEFLTYFQNEAQLEKSRLLSDRFSAERPKGSFSTLEIQRTEQGDSAMYLCSSSYAQTGAGTDTQYFGPGTRLTVL.

V and J are TRBV7-2 and TRBJ2-7, with 10 bases that match TRBD2. Germline V gene sequence: CDR1 SGHTA, CDR2 FQGNSA. The CDR3 covers 16 residues. Unmatched junction bases numbered 7, after V lost 1 base and J lost 4 bases. The CDR3 region is CASSLGTSGGGYEQYF. The DNA of the CDR3 is TGTGCCAGCAGCTTAGGGACTAGCGGAGGGGGGTACGAGCAGTACTTC. Using reference TRBV7-2 and TRBJ2-7 for the parts outside the CDR3, the full variable domain is GAGVSQSPSNKVTEKGKDVELRCDPISGHTALYWYRQSLGQGLEFLIYFQGNSAPDKSGLPSDRFSAERTGGSVSTLTIQRTQQEDSAVYLCASSLGTSGGGYEQYFGPGTRLTVT.

The count of this clone is one. The gene calls are TRBV6-1 and TRBJ2-7; 8 bases line up with TRBD2. CDR3 length: 15 amino acids. Germline-derived CDR1 and CDR2 are MNHNS and SASEGT. V was clipped by 5 bases and J by 4 bases; unmatched bases: 10. As DNA, the CDR3 is TGTGCCAGCAGTCTACTGGGGACGGGAGGGTACGAGCAGTACTTC. The encoded protein is CASSLLGTGGYEQYF.

The J gene is TRBJ1-2, the V gene TRBV28; D unresolved. The CDR3 is made up of 14 amino acids. Germline V gene sequence: CDR1 MDHEN, CDR2 SYDVKM. Between the trimmed V and J ends, which lost 5 bases and 6 bases, there was a span of 16 bases. The CDR3 sequence: CASSPGGSWNGYTF. CDR3 nucleotides: TGTGCCAGCAGTCCGGGAGGGAGTTGGAATGGCTACACCTTC.

This chain uses TRBV5-1 with TRBJ2-5, with D maybe TRBD2 (6 bases). Germline V gene sequence: CDR1 SGHRS, CDR2 YFSETQ. Trimming cost V 0 bases and J 2 bases, with 11 bases left between them. There are 15 residues in the CDR3. CDR3 region: CASSLGGATQETQYF. Here the CDR3 DNA reads TGCGCCAGCAGCTTGGGCGGGGCGACGCAAGAGACCCAGTACTTC.

The J gene is TRBJ2-1, the V gene TRBV7-3; TRBD1 agrees at 7 bases. V shed 4 bases and J 5 bases; nucleotides not matched to a gene: 11. Germline V gene data show CDR1 as SGHTA and CDR2 as FQGTGA. The CDR3 has 16 residues. CDR3 coding DNA: TGTGCCAGCAGCTCCTATGAGGGGGCTGAGAACAATGAGCAGTTCTTC. Protein sequence: CASSSYEGAENNEQFF.

For the CDR3, the DNA is TGTGCCAGCAGGGGGGAGGGCGGGGATGAGCAGTTCTTC. Translation: CASRGEGGDEQFF. J is TRBJ2-1 and V is TRBV9, with 7 nucleotides matching TRBD2. Unmatched junction bases numbered 7, after V lost 5 bases and J lost 8 bases. This CDR3 is built from 13 residues. Germline V gene data show CDR1 as SGDLS and CDR2 as YYNGEE.

This clone was seen a handful of times. The rearrangement uses TRBV6-6 and TRBJ2-2; D call uncertain. Trimming removed 10 bases at V and 3 bases at J, with 15 bases between. CDR3 length: 14 residues. Looked up from germline, CDR1 is MNHNY and CDR2 is SVGAGI (reference sequence). CDR3 loop: CATLRVGDTGELFF. The CDR3 nucleotides are TGTGCCACCCTTCGTGTTGGAGACACCGGGGAGCTGTTTTTT.

The genes are TRBV5-5 and TRBJ1-3; D gene uncertain. Deletions cut 7 bases from V and 8 bases from J, with 28 bases between. CDR1 SGHKS and CDR2 YYEKEE come from the germline V gene (reference sequence). The CDR3 contains 17 residues. CDR3: CASAPEEGSVSRDTIYF. CDR3 coding DNA: TGTGCCAGCGCCCCAGAAGAAGGGAGTGTATCCAGAGACACCATATATTTT.

This chain links TRBV11-3 with TRBJ2-2; TRBD2 might be the D (5 bases). CDR3 length: 18 residues. Germline CDR1 is SGHNT and CDR2 is YENEEA. V shed 1 base and J shed 4 bases, with 19 bases lying between them. DNA of the CDR3: TGTGCCAGCAGCTTAGGTGAGGGAGCGCCGACAAGCACCGGGGAGCTGTTTTTT. The encoded protein is CASSLGEGAPTSTGELFF.